Shown below are 25 T cell receptor beta chains from a single sample sequenced in a study of CD8+CD57+ T cells in acquired aplastic anemia. It was genomic DNA that served as the template for profiling TCR beta VDJ and CDR3. TCRdb re-derived calls from the reads in MiXCR, one entry per CDR3 protein. The sample contains about 200,000 distinct CDR3 sequences, more than 55% of which appear only once. Whoever was chosen for sequencing had shown CD8+CD57+ cell expansion by flow cytometry. The material sequenced was sorted CD4+, CD8+, or CD8+CD57+ T cells (not recorded which) from PBMCs. The receptors come from a human donor with aplastic anemia.

The chain joins TRBV7-2 to TRBJ2-7; 7 positions match TRBD2. CDR1 is SGHTA and CDR2 is FQGNSA in the germline V gene. V lost 1 base to trimming and J lost 2 bases; unmatched junction nucleotides: 5. The CDR3 runs 15 residues. The CDR3 sequence: CASSLVVGGAYEQYF. DNA for the CDR3: TGTGCCAGCAGCTTAGTGGTGGGAGGGGCCTACGAGCAGTACTTC.

V and J are TRBV6-1 and TRBJ2-7; D uncertain. V lost 7 bases and J 5 bases, leaving 15 bases between the germline ends. The CDR3 totals 13 residues. CDR1 is MNHNS, CDR2 SASEGT, per germline. DNA of the CDR3: TGTGCCAGCACACGGTCCCCCCTAGACGAGCAGTACTTC. Translating it yields CASTRSPLDEQYF.

This chain connects TRBV9 to TRBJ1-4; perhaps TRBD1 as D (5 bases). Germline values: CDR1 SGDLS, CDR2 YYNGEE. The CDR3 covers 12 residues. Trimming shortened V by 0 bases and J by 9 bases, and 6 bases separated the two germline ends. The DNA for the CDR3 is TGTGCCAGCAGCGTAGAGGGGAAAAAACTGTTTTTT. It yields the protein CASSVEGKKLFF. The whole variable domain, filled in from reference TRBV9 and TRBJ1-4, reads DSGVTQTPKHLITATGQRVTLRCSPRSGDLSVYWYQQSLDQGLQFLIQYYNGEERAKGNILERFSAQQFPDLHSELNLSSLELGDSALYFCASSVEGKKLFFGSGTQLSVL.

The chain uses TRBV24-1 and TRBJ1-5; possible D gene TRBD1, 6 bases. The CDR3 contains 16 residues. V was clipped by 2 bases and J by 0 bases, with 10 bases between them. Germline V gives CDR1 KGHDR, CDR2 SFDVKD. The CDR3 DNA sequence: TGTGCCACCAGTGATTCCCAGGGGTATAGCAATCAGCCCCAGCATTTT. It codes for CATSDSQGYSNQPQHF.

The J gene is TRBJ2-5, the V gene TRBV11-2; D ambiguous. The V end was cut by 1 base, the J end by 3 bases, with 6 bases between. The CDR3 loop spans 13 amino acids. CDR1 and CDR2 from the germline V gene are SGHAT and FQNNGV. CDR3 nucleotides: TGTGCCAGCAGCTTAGCAAAGAAAGAGACCCAGTACTTC. This gives the protein CASSLAKKETQYF.

The rearrangement joins TRBV9 to TRBJ1-2, with 9 nucleotides matching TRBD1. V lost 4 bases, J lost 7 bases, and 14 bases stayed unmatched. The germline V gene has CDR1 SGDLS and CDR2 YYNGEE. The CDR3 consists of 16 residues. CDR3: CASSQVVHRGLPGYTF. The CDR3 bases are TGTGCCAGCAGCCAAGTAGTGCACAGGGGGCTGCCTGGCTACACCTTC.

CDR3 sequence (DNA): TGCAGTGCTAGAGCTTACAGGGGGCTGGACACTGAAGCTTTCTTT. As protein: CSARAYRGLDTEAFF. The chain has TRBV20-1 and TRBJ1-1, with TRBD1 matching 9 bases. CDR3 length: 15 amino acids. J lost 3 bases, V lost 1 base, and 6 bases had no gene match. Per the germline V gene, CDR1 is DFQATT and CDR2 is SNEGSKA (reference sequence).

This chain links TRBV12-5 with TRBJ1-6; TRBD1 matches 9 bases. Per germline, CDR1 LGHNT and CDR2 FRNRAP. V lost 6 bases, J lost 6 bases, and 3 bases stayed unmatched. CDR3 length: 14 amino acids. The CDR3 DNA follows: TGTGCTAGTGGGCCGGGACAGGGTAATTCACCCCTCCACTTT. Protein: CASGPGQGNSPLHF.

This clonotype was detected a few times. This chain connects TRBV10-2 to TRBJ2-3, with 7 bases that match TRBD2. V lost 6 bases to trimming and J lost 6 bases; unmatched junction nucleotides: 9. Germline CDR1 reads WSHSY; CDR2 reads SAAADI. The CDR3 contains 14 residues. CDR3: CASSEESRGDTQYF. The CDR3 bases are TGCGCCAGCAGCGAGGAGTCGCGGGGGGATACGCAGTATTTT.

The chain employs TRBV5-1 and TRBJ1-3; D not resolved. This CDR3 spans 15 amino acids. The V gene's germline CDR1 is SGHRS and CDR2 YFSETQ. V lost 0 bases and J lost 4, with 11 bases in between. The CDR3 spells CASSLAPGGGNTIYF. CDR3 coding DNA: TGCGCCAGCAGCTTGGCCCCGGGTGGCGGAAACACCATATATTTT.

The chain links TRBV6-5 to TRBJ1-2; 7 positions match TRBD1. Germline loops: CDR1 MNHEY, CDR2 SVGAGI. V lost 6 bases and J lost 1; bases outside the gene matches: 8. The CDR3 spans 15 residues. The chain's CDR3 is CASRPGQLFNYGYTF. Here the CDR3 DNA reads TGTGCCAGCAGGCCGGGACAGTTGTTTAACTATGGCTACACCTTC.

The chain recombines TRBV9 with TRBJ2-7; D may be TRBD1 (6 bases). CDR1 is SGDLS, CDR2 YYNGEE, per germline. The V gene lost 0 bases and the J gene lost 2 bases, with 15 bases spanning the gap. The CDR3 loop spans 16 amino acids. This CDR3 is CASSVGGGHSPYEQYF. In DNA, the CDR3 is TGTGCCAGCAGCGTAGGTGGGGGACACTCTCCCTACGAGCAGTACTTC.

This clonotype was detected ten times or more. The chain combines TRBV7-2 with TRBJ2-2; D possibly corresponds to TRBD2 (7 bases). The CDR3 spans 16 residues. V shed 2 bases and J shed 6 bases, with 16 bases lying between them. The germline CDR1 and CDR2 sequences are SGHTA and FQGNSA. This chain's CDR3 is CASSLFVGGPAGELFF. CDR3 DNA sequence: TGTGCCAGCAGCTTATTTGTCGGGGGGCCAGCCGGGGAGCTGTTTTTT.

This sequence joins TRBV7-6 and TRBJ1-2; the D gene is possibly TRBD1 (5 bases). There are 22 residues in the CDR3. CDR1 is SGHVS, CDR2 FNYEAQ, per germline. Trimming removed 1 base at V and 1 base at J, with 31 bases between. The CDR3 sequence: CASSLGGTLPQLKSLNNYGYTF. The CDR3 nucleotides are TGTGCCAGCAGCTTAGGAGGGACTCTCCCCCAACTCAAATCCTTGAATAACTATGGCTACACCTTC. Looking up the rest from reference TRBV7-6 and TRBJ1-2 gives the full variable domain: GAGVSQSPRYKVTKRGQDVALRCDPISGHVSLYWYRQALGQGPEFLTYFNYEAQQDKSGLPNDRFSAERPEGSISTLTIQRTEQRDSAMYRCASSLGGTLPQLKSLNNYGYTFGSGTRLTVV.

Many counts were recorded for this clonotype. The chain joins TRBV27 to TRBJ1-2; D perhaps matches TRBD1 (6 bases). The CDR3 spans 12 residues. Looked up from germline, CDR1 is MNHEY and CDR2 is SMNVEV (reference sequence). Trimming pared 6 bases from V and 8 bases from J, leaving 13 bases between. CDR3 region: CASRQGYQGYTF. The DNA for the CDR3 is TGTGCCAGCAGACAGGGTTATCAGGGCTACACCTTC.

This clonotype has a handful of counts. This CDR3 is CASSDGWNTEAFF. The CDR3 region has the DNA TGTGCCAGTAGTGACGGATGGAACACTGAAGCTTTCTTT. The rearrangement links TRBV19 to TRBJ1-1; D uncertain. The length of the CDR3 is 13 residues. V was shortened by 5 bases and J by 1 base, with 8 bases between the two germline ends. Germline V gives CDR1 LNHDA, CDR2 SQIVND (reference sequence).

The V and J genes are TRBV20-1 and TRBJ2-3, with 13 bases aligning to TRBD2. V dropped 4 bases and J dropped 11; count of bases not matched to a gene: 33. The CDR3 totals 22 residues. Germline assignment: CDR1 DFQATT and CDR2 SNEGSKA (reference sequence). Here the CDR3 DNA reads TGCAGTGCTAATCGGGACAGGGAATGGACTAGCGGGGGCCTGAGCTCCTACAATGAGCAGTATTTT. Protein: CSANRDREWTSGGLSSYNEQYF.

This sequence joins TRBV15 and TRBJ2-1, with D possibly TRBD1 on 5 matching bases. This CDR3 comprises 15 residues. V lost 0 bases and J 8 bases, leaving 14 bases between the germline ends. Germline CDR1 and CDR2: LNHNV and YYDKDF (reference sequence). This CDR3 reads CATSRETDSGDEQFF. CDR3 bases: TGTGCCACCAGCAGAGAGACAGACAGTGGCGATGAGCAGTTCTTC. The variable domain in full, with the rest retrieved from reference TRBV15 and TRBJ2-1, is DAMVIQNPRYQVTQFGKPVTLSCSQTLNHNVMYWYQQKSSQAPKLLFHYYDKDFNNEADTPDNFQSRRPNTSFCFLDIRSPGLGDTAMYLCATSRETDSGDEQFFGPGTRLTVL.

The gene calls are TRBV6-5 and TRBJ2-7, with 13 positions matching TRBD2. CDR3 length: 18 residues. V lost 3 bases to trimming and J lost 3 bases; unmatched junction nucleotides: 11. Germline loops: CDR1 MNHEY, CDR2 SVGAGI. This CDR3 is CASSYSTSGGTTNYEQYF. The CDR3 DNA sequence: TGTGCCAGCAGTTATTCGACTAGCGGGGGGACCACTAACTACGAGCAGTACTTC.

The chain links TRBV20-1 to TRBJ2-1; a possible D gene is TRBD2 (5 bases). Per the germline V gene, CDR1 is DFQATT and CDR2 is SNEGSKA (reference sequence). Trimming stripped 2 bases from V and 7 bases from J, with 12 bases between. The CDR3 covers 13 residues. The CDR3 DNA reads TGCAGTGCTAGAACCTTGGCGGGTAATGAGCAGTTCTTC. Translated, it gives CSARTLAGNEQFF.

The rearrangement links TRBV5-1 to TRBJ2-1; 8 bases match TRBD2. This CDR3 has 15 amino acids. Germline V gives CDR1 SGHRS, CDR2 YFSETQ. J lost 9 bases, V lost 7 bases, and 15 bases had no gene match. The CDR3 region is CASAQLTGGRSEQFF. CDR3 coding DNA: TGCGCCAGCGCACAATTAACGGGGGGGCGGTCTGAGCAGTTCTTC.

CDR3 protein: CASSQGGGSYDTGELFF. CDR3 nucleotides: TGTGCCAGCAGCCAAGGGGGCGGGAGTTATGACACCGGGGAGCTGTTTTTT. V is TRBV7-9 and J is TRBJ2-2; D tentatively reads TRBD1 or TRBD2 (7 bases each). V was trimmed by 5 bases and J by 3 bases, leaving 19 bases between them. CDR1 and CDR2 (germline): SEHNR, FQNEAQ (reference sequence). There are 17 residues in the CDR3.

This clonotype was observed a few times. The chain joins TRBV10-3 to TRBJ1-2; no clear D. The germline V gene encodes CDR1 ENHRY and CDR2 SYGVKD. This CDR3 comprises 14 residues. V was trimmed by 6 bases and J by 4 bases, leaving 15 bases between them. The CDR3 nucleotides read TGTGCCATCAGCGACACGGCAACCTCCTATGGCTACACCTTC. This gives the protein CAISDTATSYGYTF.

The V call is TRBV9, the J call TRBJ2-3; 8 bases are shared with TRBD2. CDR1 SGDLS and CDR2 YYNGEE come from the germline V gene. The CDR3 contains 13 residues. The V gene end was trimmed by 5 bases and the J gene end by 6 bases; junction bases not matched to a gene: 5. The chain's CDR3 is CASSPGLVDTQYF. DNA of the CDR3: TGTGCCAGCAGTCCGGGACTAGTGGATACGCAGTATTTT. Based on the CDR3 plus reference TRBV9 and TRBJ2-3, the full variable domain is DSGVTQTPKHLITATGQRVTLRCSPRSGDLSVYWYQQSLDQGLQFLIQYYNGEERAKGNILERFSAQQFPDLHSELNLSSLELGDSALYFCASSPGLVDTQYFGPGTRLTVL.

The J gene is TRBJ2-3, the V gene TRBV4-3; weak D call: TRBD1 (5 bases). V gave up 0 bases and J gave up 6 bases, with 13 bases separating them. The CDR3 runs 15 residues. Germline V gene data show CDR1 as LGHNA and CDR2 as YSLEER. CDR3 sequence reads: CASSQDLSKGDTQYF. For the CDR3, the DNA is TGCGCCAGCAGCCAAGATTTGAGTAAGGGGGATACGCAGTATTTT.